The TCR beta chain under discussion was sequenced for a study of early T cells in non-severe SARS-CoV-2 infection. Study at large: Unsorted whole-blood RNA was sequenced in bulk, leaving chains unpaired. Study-level findings and limits: Private and CD4 specificities were missed by VDJdb matching, skewed to anti-spike CD8.

This clonotype came up once. No antigen is known for it. The CDR3 consists of 13 residues. The germline CDR1 and CDR2 sequences are SGHVS and FQNEAQ. Trimming removed 3 bases at V and 4 bases at J, with 9 bases between. As part of library construction, unique molecular identifiers were attached to individual cDNA molecules. TCRdb reprocessed the 5' RACE reads via MiXCR and lists one record per CDR3 protein. The repertoire has about 90,000 distinct CDR3 sequences, over 9.5% of them found once; the top ten carry 3.5% to 5%. This material consisted of whole blood, taken at baseline. The V call is TRBV7-8, the J call TRBJ1-1; perhaps TRBD1 as D (6 bases). The receptor was derived from an adult who was a healthcare worker with PCR-confirmed SARS-CoV-2 infection or an uninfected control (not recorded which). The CDR3, as DNA: TGTGCCAGCAGCTTTATAGGGGGCACTGAAGCTTTCTTT. This translates into CASSFIGGTEAFF. Based on the CDR3 plus reference TRBV7-8 and TRBJ1-1, the full variable domain is GAGVSQSPRYKVAKRGQDVALRCDPISGHVSLFWYQQALGQGPEFLTYFQNEAQLDKSGLPSDRFFAERPEGSVSTLKIQRTQQEDSAVYLCASSFIGGTEAFFGQGTRLTVV.